The rows below give T cell receptor beta chains drawn from one sample of a study of T cells after yellow fever vaccination. TCRdb called the 5' RACE reads again in MiXCR, with one record for every CDR3 protein. Found here are under 400,000 distinct CDR3 sequences, around a tenth of them singletons; the top ten hold more than 15%. This specimen was PBMCs, taken on the day of the first yellow fever vaccination. Receptors originate from a man aged 18 to 30 who received the YFV17D yellow fever vaccine. CDR3s include the opening cysteine and the closing phenylalanine or tryptophan. D genes are given only for firm matches. Part of the rows lack a size; the others show once, few, many or a class for expanded clones.

v_gene: TRBV3-1
abundance: few
d_gene: -
j_gene: TRBJ2-5
CDR3aa: CASSQYKGETQYF
CDR3nt: TGTGCCAGCAGCCAGTACAAAGGAGAGACCCAGTACTTC

v_gene: TRBV4-2
abundance: -
d_gene: -
j_gene: TRBJ2-1
CDR3aa: CARGPGGQHNEQFF
CDR3nt: TGTGCCAGGGGCCCCGGGGGACAGCACAATGAGCAGTTCTTC

v_gene: TRBV28
abundance: -
d_gene: -
j_gene: TRBJ2-4
CDR3aa: CASGAAKNIQYF
CDR3nt: TGTGCCAGCGGGGCAGCCAAAAACATTCAGTACTTC

v_gene: TRBV3-1
abundance: -
d_gene: -
j_gene: TRBJ1-3
CDR3aa: CASSPAAGSSGNTIYF
CDR3nt: TGTGCCAGCAGCCCCGCCGCAGGGAGCTCTGGAAACACCATATATTTT

v_gene: TRBV12-3/TRBV12-4
abundance: -
d_gene: -
j_gene: TRBJ2-1
CDR3aa: CASSGIQVNEQFF
CDR3nt: TGTGCCAGCAGTGGCATCCAGGTGAATGAGCAGTTCTTC

v_gene: TRBV7-9
abundance: -
d_gene: -
j_gene: TRBJ2-5
CDR3aa: CASRSAGVRETQYF
CDR3nt: TGTGCCAGCAGAAGTGCAGGGGTCCGGGAGACCCAGTACTTC

v_gene: TRBV6-5
abundance: few
d_gene: -
j_gene: TRBJ2-3
CDR3aa: CASSYLPGDTDTQYF
CDR3nt: TGTGCCAGCAGTTACCTGCCAGGGGACACAGATACGCAGTATTTT

v_gene: TRBV6-5
abundance: few
d_gene: -
j_gene: TRBJ2-3
CDR3aa: CASSSGAHRTDTQYF
CDR3nt: TGTGCCAGCAGTTCCGGGGCCCACCGCACAGATACGCAGTATTTT

v_gene: TRBV24-1
abundance: few
d_gene: -
j_gene: TRBJ2-3
CDR3aa: CATSERASRWAQYF
CDR3nt: TGTGCCACCAGTGAGCGGGCCTCGAGGTGGGCGCAGTATTTT

v_gene: TRBV5-5
abundance: -
d_gene: -
j_gene: TRBJ1-2
CDR3aa: CASSLGPLCGYTF
CDR3nt: TGTGCCAGCAGCTTGGGGCCGCTCTGTGGCTACACCTTC

v_gene: TRBV5-1
abundance: few
d_gene: -
j_gene: TRBJ2-1
CDR3aa: CASSLGDFPYNEQFF
CDR3nt: TGCGCCAGCAGCTTGGGTGACTTCCCCTACAATGAGCAGTTCTTC

v_gene: TRBV9
abundance: -
d_gene: -
j_gene: TRBJ2-2
CDR3aa: CASSRATGELFF
CDR3nt: TGTGCCAGCAGCCGAGCTACCGGGGAGCTGTTTTTT

v_gene: TRBV12-3/TRBV12-4
abundance: few
d_gene: TRBD1
j_gene: TRBJ2-5
CDR3aa: CASSITGVGETQYF
CDR3nt: TGTGCCAGCAGCATCACAGGGGTCGGGGAGACCCAGTACTTC

v_gene: TRBV10-2
abundance: few
d_gene: -
j_gene: TRBJ2-4
CDR3aa: CASKSENIQYF
CDR3nt: TGCGCCAGCAAGAGTGAAAACATTCAGTACTTC

v_gene: TRBV28
abundance: few
d_gene: TRBD1
j_gene: TRBJ1-5
CDR3aa: CASSPRQGARQPQHF
CDR3nt: TGTGCCAGCAGTCCGCGACAGGGGGCAAGGCAGCCCCAGCATTTT

v_gene: TRBV11-1
abundance: few
d_gene: TRBD1
j_gene: TRBJ2-6
CDR3aa: CASSFRGSRGSSGANVLTF
CDR3nt: TGTGCCAGCAGCTTCAGAGGGAGCAGGGGGAGCTCTGGGGCCAACGTCCTGACTTTC

v_gene: TRBV24-1
abundance: -
d_gene: -
j_gene: TRBJ2-2
CDR3aa: CATSPNGTGELFF
CDR3nt: TGTGCCACCAGCCCGAACGGGACCGGGGAGCTGTTTTTT

v_gene: TRBV4-1
abundance: few
d_gene: -
j_gene: TRBJ1-1
CDR3aa: CASSPQTYTEAFF
CDR3nt: TGCGCCAGCAGCCCACAGACGTACACTGAAGCTTTCTTT

v_gene: TRBV2
abundance: -
d_gene: TRBD2
j_gene: TRBJ2-2
CDR3aa: CACLSRGGSNTGELFF
CDR3nt: TGTGCCTGCTTAAGCCGGGGGGGCTCGAACACCGGGGAGCTGTTTTTT

v_gene: TRBV7-2
abundance: -
d_gene: TRBD1
j_gene: TRBJ2-3
CDR3aa: CASKVLQGTGDTQYF
CDR3nt: TGTGCCAGCAAGGTTTTACAGGGGACGGGAGATACGCAGTATTTT

v_gene: TRBV2
abundance: few
d_gene: TRBD2
j_gene: TRBJ2-1
CDR3aa: CASKIGLAGGHEQFF
CDR3nt: TGTGCCAGCAAAATTGGACTAGCGGGGGGGCATGAGCAGTTCTTC

v_gene: TRBV10-3
abundance: few
d_gene: TRBD2
j_gene: TRBJ2-3
CDR3aa: CAIGGLGRLDTQYF
CDR3nt: TGTGCCATCGGGGGACTAGGGAGATTAGATACGCAGTATTTT

v_gene: TRBV12-3/TRBV12-4
abundance: -
d_gene: -
j_gene: TRBJ1-1
CDR3aa: CASSQTGSSEAFF
CDR3nt: TGTGCCAGCAGTCAAACAGGGTCGAGTGAAGCTTTCTTT

v_gene: TRBV7-8
abundance: few
d_gene: -
j_gene: TRBJ1-5
CDR3aa: CASSLGPQGATVNQPQHF
CDR3nt: TGTGCCAGCAGCTTAGGGCCCCAGGGAGCTACCGTCAATCAGCCCCAGCATTTT

v_gene: TRBV27
abundance: -
d_gene: -
j_gene: TRBJ2-7
CDR3aa: CASSQTDKPYEQYF
CDR3nt: TGTGCCAGCAGTCAAACCGACAAGCCCTACGAGCAGTACTTC

v_gene: TRBV20-1
abundance: -
d_gene: TRBD2
j_gene: TRBJ2-1
CDR3aa: CSAREGVAGGLYNEQFF
CDR3nt: TGCAGTGCTAGAGAAGGGGTAGCGGGGGGGCTTTACAATGAGCAGTTCTTC

v_gene: TRBV4-2
abundance: few
d_gene: -
j_gene: TRBJ1-3
CDR3aa: CASSQESTTARTIYF
CDR3nt: TGTGCCAGCAGCCAAGAAAGTACCACCGCAAGGACCATATATTTT

v_gene: TRBV12-3/TRBV12-4
abundance: many
d_gene: -
j_gene: TRBJ2-3
CDR3aa: CASSSWGTDTQYF
CDR3nt: TGTGCCAGCAGCTCGTGGGGGACAGATACGCAGTATTTT

v_gene: TRBV10-3
abundance: many
d_gene: -
j_gene: TRBJ1-5
CDR3aa: CAISEVRGGPNQPQHF
CDR3nt: TGTGCCATCAGTGAAGTTCGGGGGGGTCCCAATCAGCCCCAGCATTTT

v_gene: TRBV20-1
abundance: -
d_gene: -
j_gene: TRBJ2-3
CDR3aa: CSARAGGGTDTQYF
CDR3nt: TGCAGTGCTAGAGCGGGCGGCGGCACAGATACGCAGTATTTT

v_gene: TRBV7-9
abundance: few
d_gene: -
j_gene: TRBJ1-5
CDR3aa: CASSGGYQPQHF
CDR3nt: TGTGCCAGCAGCGGGGGGTATCAGCCCCAGCATTTT

v_gene: TRBV7-2
abundance: many
d_gene: -
j_gene: TRBJ2-3
CDR3aa: CASSLAGVGTQYF
CDR3nt: TGTGCCAGCAGCTTAGCAGGGGTGGGCACGCAGTATTTT

v_gene: TRBV4-3
abundance: few
d_gene: -
j_gene: TRBJ2-5
CDR3aa: CASSQDHRETQYF
CDR3nt: TGCGCCAGCAGCCAAGACCACCGAGAGACCCAGTACTTC

v_gene: TRBV5-1
abundance: -
d_gene: -
j_gene: TRBJ2-5
CDR3aa: CASSLTPLETQYF
CDR3nt: TGCGCCAGCAGCTTGACTCCCTTGGAGACCCAGTACTTC

v_gene: TRBV9
abundance: many
d_gene: -
j_gene: TRBJ2-5
CDR3aa: CASSVGVMGAQETQYF
CDR3nt: TGTGCCAGCAGCGTAGGGGTGATGGGCGCGCAAGAGACCCAGTACTTC

v_gene: TRBV7-3
abundance: few
d_gene: -
j_gene: TRBJ2-5
CDR3aa: CASSLSWTEETQYF
CDR3nt: TGTGCCAGCAGCTTAAGTTGGACAGAAGAGACCCAGTACTTC

v_gene: TRBV5-4
abundance: few
d_gene: TRBD2
j_gene: TRBJ2-1
CDR3aa: CASSYSGGVHNEQFF
CDR3nt: TGTGCCAGCAGTTATAGCGGGGGGGTCCACAATGAGCAGTTCTTC

v_gene: TRBV6-2/TRBV6-3
abundance: few
d_gene: -
j_gene: TRBJ2-3
CDR3aa: CASSYSPLTGREDTQYF
CDR3nt: TGTGCCAGCAGTTACTCCCCCCTCACGGGGCGCGAGGATACGCAGTATTTT

v_gene: TRBV28
abundance: -
d_gene: -
j_gene: TRBJ2-2
CDR3aa: CASRWGRWDTGELFF
CDR3nt: TGTGCCAGCAGATGGGGAAGGTGGGACACCGGGGAGCTGTTTTTT